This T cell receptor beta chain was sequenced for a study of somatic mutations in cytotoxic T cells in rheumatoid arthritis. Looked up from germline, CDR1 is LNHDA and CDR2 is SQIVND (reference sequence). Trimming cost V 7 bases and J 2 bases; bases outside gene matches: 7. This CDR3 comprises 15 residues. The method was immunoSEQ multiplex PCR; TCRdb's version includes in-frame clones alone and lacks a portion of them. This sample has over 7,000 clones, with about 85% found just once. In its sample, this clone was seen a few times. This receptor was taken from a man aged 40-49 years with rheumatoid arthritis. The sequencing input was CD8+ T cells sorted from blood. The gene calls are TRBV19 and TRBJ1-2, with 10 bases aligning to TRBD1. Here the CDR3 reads CASTRQGATNYGYTF. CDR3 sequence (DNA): TGTGCCAGTACCCGACAGGGGGCAACGAACTATGGCTACACCTTC.